This T cell receptor beta chain was recorded in a study of multiple sclerosis patients with progressive multifocal leukoencephalopathy. This table comes from immunoSEQ multiplex PCR, and its TCRdb copy is limited to in-frame clones, with some not included. The sample holds fewer than 40,000 clones, 87% seen once. Germline V lookup: CDR1 LNHDA, CDR2 SQIVND (reference sequence). V gave up 4 bases and J gave up 5 bases; unmatched junction bases: 4. The CDR3 loop spans 16 amino acids. The sample's time point: time of PML onset. Detection of JC virus DNA in cerebrospinal fluid confirmed PML diagnosed from clinical and MRI findings.

The rearrangement uses TRBV19 and TRBJ2-1, with 14 bases that match TRBD2. The TCR sequence derives from a woman between 40 and 55 years old with progressive multifocal leukoencephalopathy. Here the sequenced sample was PBMCs, taken from a patient treated with natalizumab. This CDR3 reads CASSTGTSGSHNEQFF. CDR3 nucleotides: TGTGCCAGTAGTACCGGGACTAGCGGGAGCCACAATGAGCAGTTCTTC.